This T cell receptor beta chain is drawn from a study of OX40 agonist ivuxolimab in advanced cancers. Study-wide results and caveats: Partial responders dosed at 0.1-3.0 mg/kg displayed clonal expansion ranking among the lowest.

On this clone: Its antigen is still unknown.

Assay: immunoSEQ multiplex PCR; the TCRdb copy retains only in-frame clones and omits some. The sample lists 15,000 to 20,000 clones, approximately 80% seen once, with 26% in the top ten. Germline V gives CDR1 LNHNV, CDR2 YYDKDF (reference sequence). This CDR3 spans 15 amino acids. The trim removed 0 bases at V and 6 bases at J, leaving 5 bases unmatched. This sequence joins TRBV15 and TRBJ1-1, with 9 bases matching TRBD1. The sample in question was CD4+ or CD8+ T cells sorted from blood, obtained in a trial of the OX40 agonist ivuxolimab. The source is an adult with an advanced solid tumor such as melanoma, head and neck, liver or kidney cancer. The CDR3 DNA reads TGTGCCACCAGCAGAGATAGTACAGGGGGCGCTGAAGCTTTCTTT. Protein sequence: CATSRDSTGGAEAFF.